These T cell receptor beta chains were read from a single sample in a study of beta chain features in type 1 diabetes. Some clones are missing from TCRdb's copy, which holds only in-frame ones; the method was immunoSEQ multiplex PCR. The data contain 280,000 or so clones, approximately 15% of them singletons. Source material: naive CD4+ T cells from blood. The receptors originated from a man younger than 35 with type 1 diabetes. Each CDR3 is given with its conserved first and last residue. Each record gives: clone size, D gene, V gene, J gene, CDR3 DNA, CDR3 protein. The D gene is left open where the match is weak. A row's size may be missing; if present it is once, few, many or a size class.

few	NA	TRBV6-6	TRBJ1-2	TGTGCCAGCAGTTCTGGACAGCCACCTTTAGGCTACACCTTC	CASSSGQPPLGYTF
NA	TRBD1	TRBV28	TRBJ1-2	TGTGCCAGCAGTTCCCTCTCGGGACAGGGTGGTGGCTACACCTTC	CASSSLSGQGGGYTF
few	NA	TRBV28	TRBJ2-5	TGTGCCAGCAGGCAAATGGGAGGACAAGAGACCCAGTACTTC	CASRQMGGQETQYF
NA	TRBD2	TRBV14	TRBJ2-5	TGTGCCAGCAGCCAAGGAGTGTGGGGACTAGCCGGCCGAGAGACCCAGTACTTC	CASSQGVWGLAGRETQYF
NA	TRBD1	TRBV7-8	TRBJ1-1	TGTGCCAGCAGCTCCACCCCGGGACAGGGACTCACTGAAGCTTTCTTT	CASSSTPGQGLTEAFF
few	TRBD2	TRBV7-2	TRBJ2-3	TGTGCCAGCAGCATAGCGGGGGGGGACACAGATACGCAGTATTTT	CASSIAGGDTDTQYF
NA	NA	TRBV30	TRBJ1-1	TGTGCCTGGAGGCGTCGGGACACTGAAGCTTTCTTT	CAWRRRDTEAFF
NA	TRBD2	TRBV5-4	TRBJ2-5	TGTGCCAGCAGCACAAGCGGGAGGCGCCAAGAGACCCAGTACTTC	CASSTSGRRQETQYF
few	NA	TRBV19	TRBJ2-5	TGTGCCAGTCGGGTAGAAGAGACCCAGTACTTC	CASRVEETQYF
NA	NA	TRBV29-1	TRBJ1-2	TGCAGCGTTGAACCACAGACAACCGGCTACACCTTC	CSVEPQTTGYTF
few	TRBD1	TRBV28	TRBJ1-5	TGTGCCAGCAGTTTAACAGGGGTTCAGCCCCAGCATTTT	CASSLTGVQPQHF
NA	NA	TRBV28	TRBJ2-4	TGTGCCAGCAGTTTAGTCTCTGGGCAGGTCGCCAACATTCAGTACTTC	CASSLVSGQVANIQYF
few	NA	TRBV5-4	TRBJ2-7	TGTGCCAGCAGCTTGGGGATCTGGGGAGGAAGCGAGCAGTACTTC	CASSLGIWGGSEQYF
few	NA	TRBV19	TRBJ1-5	TGTGCCAGTAGTATTCGTTACGGGGATAGGCATCAGCCCCAGCATTTT	CASSIRYGDRHQPQHF